This T cell receptor (beta chain) was profiled in a study of T cell changes during pregnancy in multiple sclerosis. Assay used: immunoSEQ multiplex PCR; TCRdb lists only in-frame clones, some missing. The data show around 69,000 clones, approximately 92% seen once. CDR1 and CDR2 from the germline V gene are LNHDA and SQIVND (reference sequence). Trimming took 3 bases from V and 0 from J, leaving 9 bases between them. The CDR3 has 15 residues. The sample here was peripheral blood, taken in the third trimester of pregnancy. The receptor comes from a female donor in good health, enrolled as a control in a pregnancy study. This chain joins TRBV19 and TRBJ2-1, with D perhaps TRBD1 (6 bases). This CDR3 reads CASSITTGSYNEQFF. The CDR3, as DNA: TGTGCCAGTAGTATCACGACAGGCTCCTACAATGAGCAGTTCTTC.